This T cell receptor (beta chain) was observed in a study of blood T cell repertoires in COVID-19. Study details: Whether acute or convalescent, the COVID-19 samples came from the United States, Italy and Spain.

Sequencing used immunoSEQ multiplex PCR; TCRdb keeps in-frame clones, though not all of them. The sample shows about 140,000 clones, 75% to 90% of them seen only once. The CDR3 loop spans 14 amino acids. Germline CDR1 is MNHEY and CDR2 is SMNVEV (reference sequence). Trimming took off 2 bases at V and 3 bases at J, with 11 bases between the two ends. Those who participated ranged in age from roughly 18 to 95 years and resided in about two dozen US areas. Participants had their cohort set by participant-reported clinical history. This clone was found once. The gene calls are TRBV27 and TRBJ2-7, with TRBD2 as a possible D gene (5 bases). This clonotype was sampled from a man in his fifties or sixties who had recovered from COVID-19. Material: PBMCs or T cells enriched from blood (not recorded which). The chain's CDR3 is CASSLGRVNYEQYF. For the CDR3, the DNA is TGTGCCAGCAGTTTAGGGCGGGTTAACTACGAGCAGTACTTC.